Listed here is a single TCR beta chain. Its antigen is currently unknown. This entry belongs to a study of Graves' ophthalmopathy and Graves' hyperthyroidism. Study-level findings and limits: The blood repertoire also included most expanded thyroid clonotypes above 0.001 frequency.

A duration under 3 months, NOSPECS ≥4, CAS ≥3 and moderate-to-severe activity characterized the donors with ophthalmopathy. TCR beta CDR3 regions were amplified from RNA transcripts. Second-round multiplex PCR followed a first-round RT-PCR using HTBI primers. MiXCR, run by TCRdb on the multiplex PCR reads, gives a single entry per CDR3 protein. The repertoire holds 600,000 to 950,000 distinct CDR3 sequences, roughly 40% seen once, with about 40% in the top ten. The sample comprised peripheral blood. The source of this sequence is an adult man with Graves' ophthalmopathy.

CDR3 residues: CASSPSLDRGNGYTF. CDR3 coding DNA: TGTGCCAGCAGCCCATCTCTGGACAGGGGGAATGGCTACACCTTC. The rearrangement joins TRBV25-1 to TRBJ1-2; TRBD1 matches at 10 bases. CDR1 and CDR2 from the germline V gene are MGHDK and SYGVNS. Trimming removed 6 bases from V and 6 bases from J; junction bases left unmatched: 10. The CDR3 spans 15 residues.